This record covers a single T cell receptor (beta chain). Assay used: immunoSEQ multiplex PCR; TCRdb lists only in-frame clones, some missing. The data contain roughly 96,000 clones, approximately 80% of them singletons. The data derive from a study of glioma-infiltrating T cells after dendritic cell vaccination. Fresh-frozen tumor tissue and more than two years of survival data were available for all. Blood PBMC samples: pre-vaccination, two weeks post third vaccination, and at tumor progression. CDR1 and CDR2 from the germline V gene are LNHDA and SQIVND (reference sequence). The CDR3 is 14 amino acids. Between the trimmed V and J ends, which lost 2 bases and 2 bases, there was a span of 10 bases.

The V and J genes are TRBV19 and TRBJ2-7; D possibly corresponds to TRBD1 (7 bases). This specimen consisted of blood, obtained before dendritic cell vaccination. This TCR was recovered from a human donor with glioblastoma. The CDR3 DNA follows: TGTGCCAGTAGTATATCAGGGGGGCCCTACGAGCAGTACTTC. Its protein is CASSISGGPYEQYF.